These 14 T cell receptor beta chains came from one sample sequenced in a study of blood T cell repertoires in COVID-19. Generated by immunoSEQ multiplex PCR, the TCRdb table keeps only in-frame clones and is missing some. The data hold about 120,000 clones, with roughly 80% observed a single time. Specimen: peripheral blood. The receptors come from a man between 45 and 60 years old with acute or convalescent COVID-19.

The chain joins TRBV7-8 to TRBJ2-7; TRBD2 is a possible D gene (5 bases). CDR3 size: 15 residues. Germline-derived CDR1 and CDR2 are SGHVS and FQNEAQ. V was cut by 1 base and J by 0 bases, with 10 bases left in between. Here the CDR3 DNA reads TGTGCCAGCAGCTTAGAGAGGGCTTCCTCCTACGAGCAGTACTTC. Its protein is CASSLERASSYEQYF. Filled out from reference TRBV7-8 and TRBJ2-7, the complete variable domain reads GAGVSQSPRYKVAKRGQDVALRCDPISGHVSLFWYQQALGQGPEFLTYFQNEAQLDKSGLPSDRFFAERPEGSVSTLKIQRTQQEDSAVYLCASSLERASSYEQYFGPGTRLTVT.

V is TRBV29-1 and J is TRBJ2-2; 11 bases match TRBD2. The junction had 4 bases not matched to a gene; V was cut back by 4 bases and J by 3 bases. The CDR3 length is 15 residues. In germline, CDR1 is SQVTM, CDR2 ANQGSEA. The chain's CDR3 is CSVALLAGDTGELFF. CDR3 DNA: TGCAGCGTTGCGTTACTAGCGGGGGACACCGGGGAGCTGTTTTTT.

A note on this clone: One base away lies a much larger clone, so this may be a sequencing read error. CDR3 sequence: CATSRDRQGNQPQHF. As DNA, the CDR3 is TGTGCCACCAGCAGAGATCGACAGGGCAATCAGCCCCAGCATTTT. The V call is TRBV15, the J call TRBJ1-5, with TRBD1 as a possible D gene (6 bases). Trimming shortened V by 0 bases and J by 2 bases, and 8 bases separated the two germline ends. The CDR3 length is 15 residues. Germline assignment: CDR1 LNHNV and CDR2 YYDKDF (reference sequence).

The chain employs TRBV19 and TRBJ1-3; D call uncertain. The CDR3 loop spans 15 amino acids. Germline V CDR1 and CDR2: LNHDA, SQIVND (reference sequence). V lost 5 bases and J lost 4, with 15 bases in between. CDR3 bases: TGTGCCAGTAGTTCCGAGCGGATTTTCGGAAACACCATATATTTT. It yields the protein CASSSERIFGNTIYF.

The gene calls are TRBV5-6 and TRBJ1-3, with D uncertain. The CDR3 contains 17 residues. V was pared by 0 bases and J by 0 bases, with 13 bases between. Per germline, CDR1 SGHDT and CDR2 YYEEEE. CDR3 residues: CASSLGVGGLSGNTIYF. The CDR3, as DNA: TGTGCCAGCAGCTTGGGGGTGGGCGGACTCTCTGGAAACACCATATATTTT.

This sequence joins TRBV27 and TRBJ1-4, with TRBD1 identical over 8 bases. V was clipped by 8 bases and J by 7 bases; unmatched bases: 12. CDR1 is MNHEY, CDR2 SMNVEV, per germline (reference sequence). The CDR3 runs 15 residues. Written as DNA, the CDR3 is TGTGCCAGCTCCGCCAACGGACAGGGATCTGAAAAACTGTTTTTT. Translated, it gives CASSANGQGSEKLFF.

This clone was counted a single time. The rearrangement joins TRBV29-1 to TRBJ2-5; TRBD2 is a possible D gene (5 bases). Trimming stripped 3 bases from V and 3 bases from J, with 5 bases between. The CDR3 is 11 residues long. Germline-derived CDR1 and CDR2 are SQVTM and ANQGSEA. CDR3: CSVDGEETQYF. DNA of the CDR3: TGCAGCGTTGACGGGGAAGAGACCCAGTACTTC.

The CDR3 DNA reads TGTGCCAGCAGCTTGGGCCGGGACACTAATCAGCCCCAGCATTTT. Its protein product is CASSLGRDTNQPQHF. This rearrangement joins TRBV5-5 to TRBJ1-5; D might be TRBD1 (6 bases). V dropped 0 bases and J dropped 4 bases, with 11 bases sitting between them. There are 15 residues in the CDR3. Germline assignment: CDR1 SGHKS and CDR2 YYEKEE (reference sequence). The full variable domain, its missing parts supplied by reference TRBV5-5 and TRBJ1-5, is DAGVTQSPTHLIKTRGQQVTLRCSPISGHKSVSWYQQVLGQGPQFIFQYYEKEERGRGNFPDRFSARQFPNYSSELNVNALLLGDSALYLCASSLGRDTNQPQHFGDGTRLSIL.

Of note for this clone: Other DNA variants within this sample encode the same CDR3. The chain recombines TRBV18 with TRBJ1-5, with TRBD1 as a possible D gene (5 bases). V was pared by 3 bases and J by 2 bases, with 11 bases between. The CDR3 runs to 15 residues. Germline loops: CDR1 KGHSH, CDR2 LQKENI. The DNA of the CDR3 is TGTGCCAGCTCACCCGACAGAGGAGGCAATCAGCCCCAGCATTTT. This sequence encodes CASSPDRGGNQPQHF.

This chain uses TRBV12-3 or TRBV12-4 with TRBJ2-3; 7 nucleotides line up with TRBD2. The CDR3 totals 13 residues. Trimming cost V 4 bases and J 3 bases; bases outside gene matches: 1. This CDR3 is CASSYSGTDTQYF. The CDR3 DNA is TGTGCCAGCAGTTATAGCGGGACAGATACGCAGTATTTT.

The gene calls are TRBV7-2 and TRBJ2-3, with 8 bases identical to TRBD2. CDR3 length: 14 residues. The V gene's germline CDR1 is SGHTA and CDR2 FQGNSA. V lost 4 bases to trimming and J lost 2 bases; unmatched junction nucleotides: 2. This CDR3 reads CASSYSGNTDTQYF. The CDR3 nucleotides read TGTGCCAGCAGCTATAGCGGGAACACAGATACGCAGTATTTT.

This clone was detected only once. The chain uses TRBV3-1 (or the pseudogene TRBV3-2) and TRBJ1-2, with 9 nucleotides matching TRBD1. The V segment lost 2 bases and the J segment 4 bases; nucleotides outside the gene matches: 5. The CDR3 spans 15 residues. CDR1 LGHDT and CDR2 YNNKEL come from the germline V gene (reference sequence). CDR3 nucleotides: TGTGCCAGCAGCCAATCAACAGGGGGCGGCTATGGCTACACCTTC. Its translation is CASSQSTGGGYGYTF.

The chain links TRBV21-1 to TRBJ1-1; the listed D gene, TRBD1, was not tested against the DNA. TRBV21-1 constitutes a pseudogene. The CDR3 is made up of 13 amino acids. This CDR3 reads CASSTGQLTEAFF. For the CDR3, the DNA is TGTGCCAGCAGCACCGGACAGCTCACTGAAGCTTTCTTT.

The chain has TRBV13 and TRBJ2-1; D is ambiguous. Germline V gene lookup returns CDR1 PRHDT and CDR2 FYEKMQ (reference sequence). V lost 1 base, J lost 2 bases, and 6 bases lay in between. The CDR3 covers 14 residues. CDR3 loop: CASSLVQTYNEQFF. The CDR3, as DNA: TGTGCCAGCAGCTTAGTACAGACCTACAATGAGCAGTTCTTC.